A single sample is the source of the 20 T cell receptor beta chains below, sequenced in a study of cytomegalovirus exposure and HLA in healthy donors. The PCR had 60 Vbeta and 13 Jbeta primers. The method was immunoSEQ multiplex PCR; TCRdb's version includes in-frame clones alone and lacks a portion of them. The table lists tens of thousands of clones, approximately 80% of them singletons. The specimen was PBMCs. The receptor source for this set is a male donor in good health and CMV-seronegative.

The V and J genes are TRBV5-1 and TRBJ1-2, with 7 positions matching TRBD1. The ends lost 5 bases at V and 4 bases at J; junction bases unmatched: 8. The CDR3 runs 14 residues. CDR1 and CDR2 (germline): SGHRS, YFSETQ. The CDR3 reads CASSPRTGPYGYTF. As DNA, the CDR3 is TGCGCCAGCAGTCCTCGGACAGGACCCTATGGCTACACCTTC. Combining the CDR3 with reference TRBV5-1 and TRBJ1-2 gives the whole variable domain KAGVTQTPRYLIKTRGQQVTLSCSPISGHRSVSWYQQTPGQGLQFLFEYFSETQRNKGNFPGRFSGRQFSNSRSEMNVSTLELGDSALYLCASSPRTGPYGYTFGSGTRLTVV.

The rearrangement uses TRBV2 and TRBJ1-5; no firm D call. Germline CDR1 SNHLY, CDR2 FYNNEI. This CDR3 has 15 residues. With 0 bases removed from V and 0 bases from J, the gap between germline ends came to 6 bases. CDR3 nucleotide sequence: TGTGCCAGCAGTGAAGCACAGAATAGCAATCAGCCCCAGCATTTT. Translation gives CASSEAQNSNQPQHF.

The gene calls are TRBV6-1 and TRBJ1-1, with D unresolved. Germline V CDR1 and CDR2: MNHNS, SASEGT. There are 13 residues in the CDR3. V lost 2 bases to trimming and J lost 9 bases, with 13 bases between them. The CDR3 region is CASSEQGGSKAFF. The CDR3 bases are TGTGCCAGCAGTGAACAAGGCGGGTCGAAAGCTTTCTTT.

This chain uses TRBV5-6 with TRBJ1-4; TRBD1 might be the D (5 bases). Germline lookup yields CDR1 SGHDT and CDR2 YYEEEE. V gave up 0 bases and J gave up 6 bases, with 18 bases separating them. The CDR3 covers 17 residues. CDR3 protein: CASSLAADTAAYEKLFF. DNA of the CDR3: TGTGCCAGCAGCTTGGCTGCGGACACCGCGGCGTATGAAAAACTGTTTTTT.

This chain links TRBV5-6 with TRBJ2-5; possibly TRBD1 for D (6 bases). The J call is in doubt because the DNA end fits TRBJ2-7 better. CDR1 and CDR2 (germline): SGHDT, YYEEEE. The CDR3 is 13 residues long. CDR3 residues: CASSFGTTYEQYF. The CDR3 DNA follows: TGTGCCAGCAGCTTCGGGACAACCTACGAGCAGTACTTC.

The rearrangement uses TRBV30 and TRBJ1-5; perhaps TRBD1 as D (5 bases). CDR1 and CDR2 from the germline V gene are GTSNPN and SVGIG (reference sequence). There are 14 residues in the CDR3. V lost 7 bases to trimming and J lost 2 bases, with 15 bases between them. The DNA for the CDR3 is TGTGCCTTTTCAGGGTTTATAGGCAATCAGCCCCAGCATTTT. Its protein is CAFSGFIGNQPQHF.

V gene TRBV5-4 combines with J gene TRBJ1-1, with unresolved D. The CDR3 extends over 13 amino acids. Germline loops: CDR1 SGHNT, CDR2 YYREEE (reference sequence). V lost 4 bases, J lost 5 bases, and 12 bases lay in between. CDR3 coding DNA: TGTGCCAGCAGCCAAACATCGTGGACTGAAGCTTTCTTT. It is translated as CASSQTSWTEAFF.

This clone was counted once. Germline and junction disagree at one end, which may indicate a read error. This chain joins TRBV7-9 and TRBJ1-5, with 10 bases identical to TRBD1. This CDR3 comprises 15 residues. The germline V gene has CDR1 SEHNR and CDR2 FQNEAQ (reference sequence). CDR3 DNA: TGTGCCAACAGCCCGGGACAGGGGAGAAATCAGCCCCAGCATTTT. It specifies CANSPGQGRNQPQHF.

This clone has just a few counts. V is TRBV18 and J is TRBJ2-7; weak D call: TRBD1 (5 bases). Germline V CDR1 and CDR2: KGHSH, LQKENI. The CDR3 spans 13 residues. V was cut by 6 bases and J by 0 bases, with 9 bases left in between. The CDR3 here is CASSSRGSYEQYF. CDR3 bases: TGTGCCAGCTCGTCAAGGGGCTCCTACGAGCAGTACTTC.

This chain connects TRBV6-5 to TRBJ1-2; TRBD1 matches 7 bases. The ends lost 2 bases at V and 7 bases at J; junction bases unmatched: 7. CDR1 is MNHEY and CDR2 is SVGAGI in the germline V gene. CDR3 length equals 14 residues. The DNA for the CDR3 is TGTGCCAGCAGTTACGGCGACAGGGCGGCTGGCTACACCTTC. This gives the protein CASSYGDRAAGYTF.

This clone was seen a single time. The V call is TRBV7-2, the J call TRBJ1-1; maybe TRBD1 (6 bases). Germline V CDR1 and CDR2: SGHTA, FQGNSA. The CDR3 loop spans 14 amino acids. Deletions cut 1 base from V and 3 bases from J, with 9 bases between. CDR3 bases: TGTGCCAGCAGCTTAGTAGGGGGAGACACTGAAGCTTTCTTT. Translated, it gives CASSLVGGDTEAFF.

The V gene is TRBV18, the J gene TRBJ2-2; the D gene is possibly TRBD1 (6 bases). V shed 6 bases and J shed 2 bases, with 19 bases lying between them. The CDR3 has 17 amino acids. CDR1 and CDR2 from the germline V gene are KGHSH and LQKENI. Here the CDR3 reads CASSLRTRGENTGELFF. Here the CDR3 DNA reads TGTGCCAGCTCCCTAAGGACCAGGGGAGAAAACACCGGGGAGCTGTTTTTT. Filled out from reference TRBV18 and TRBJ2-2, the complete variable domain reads NAGVMQNPRHLVRRRGQEARLRCSPMKGHSHVYWYRQLPEEGLKFMVYLQKENIIDESGMPKERFSAEFPKEGPSILRIQQVVRGDSAAYFCASSLRTRGENTGELFFGEGSRLTVL.

CDR3 nucleotide sequence: TGTGCCAGCAGCGGCCTCTCGGGGGAAAATCTCACGGATACGCAGTATTTT. Translation: CASSGLSGENLTDTQYF. The chain employs TRBV9 and TRBJ2-3; TRBD2 might be the D (6 bases). Germline V CDR1 and CDR2: SGDLS, YYNGEE. The CDR3 is 17 residues long. Trimming took 3 bases from V and 6 from J, leaving 23 bases between them.

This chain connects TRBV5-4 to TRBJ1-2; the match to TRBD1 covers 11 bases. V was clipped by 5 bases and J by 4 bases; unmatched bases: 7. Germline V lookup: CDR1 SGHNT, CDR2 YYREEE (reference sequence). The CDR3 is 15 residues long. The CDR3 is CASRTGTGGFYGYTF. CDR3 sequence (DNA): TGTGCCAGCAGAACCGGGACAGGGGGTTTCTATGGCTACACCTTC. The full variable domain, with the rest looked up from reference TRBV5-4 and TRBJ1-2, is ETGVTQSPTHLIKTRGQQVTLRCSSQSGHNTVSWYQQALGQGPQFIFQYYREEENGRGNFPPRFSGLQFPNYSSELNVNALELDDSALYLCASRTGTGGFYGYTFGSGTRLTVV.

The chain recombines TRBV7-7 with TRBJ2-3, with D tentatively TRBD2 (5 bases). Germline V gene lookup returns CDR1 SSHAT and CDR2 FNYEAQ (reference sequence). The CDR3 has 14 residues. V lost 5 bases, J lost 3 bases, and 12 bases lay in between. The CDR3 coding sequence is TGTGCCAGCAGCCAGGACTCCTTAACAGATACGCAGTATTTT. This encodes CASSQDSLTDTQYF.

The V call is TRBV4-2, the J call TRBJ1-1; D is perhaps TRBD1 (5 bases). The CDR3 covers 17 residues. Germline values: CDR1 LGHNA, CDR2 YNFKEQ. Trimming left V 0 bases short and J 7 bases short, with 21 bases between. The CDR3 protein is CASSQDLSAGRELEAFF. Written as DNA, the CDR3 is TGTGCCAGCAGCCAAGATTTGTCCGCAGGGCGCGAACTTGAAGCTTTCTTT.

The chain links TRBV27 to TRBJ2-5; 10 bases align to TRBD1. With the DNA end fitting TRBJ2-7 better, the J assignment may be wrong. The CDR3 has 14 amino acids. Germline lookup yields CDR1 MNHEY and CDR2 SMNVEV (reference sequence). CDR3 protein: CASELDRGRYEQYF. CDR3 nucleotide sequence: TGTGCCAGCGAACTTGACAGGGGGCGATACGAGCAGTACTTC.

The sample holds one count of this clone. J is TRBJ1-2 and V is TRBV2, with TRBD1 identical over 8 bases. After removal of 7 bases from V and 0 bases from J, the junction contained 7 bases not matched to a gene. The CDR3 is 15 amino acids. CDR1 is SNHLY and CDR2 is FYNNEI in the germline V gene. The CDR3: CASMMDRAANYGYTF. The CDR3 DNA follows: TGTGCCAGCATGATGGACAGGGCAGCTAACTATGGCTACACCTTC. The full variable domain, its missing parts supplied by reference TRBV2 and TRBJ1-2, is EPEVTQTPSHQVTQMGQEVILRCVPISNHLYFYWYRQILGQKVEFLVSFYNNEISEKSEIFDDQFSVERPDGSNFTLKIRSTKLEDSAMYFCASMMDRAANYGYTFGSGTRLTVV.

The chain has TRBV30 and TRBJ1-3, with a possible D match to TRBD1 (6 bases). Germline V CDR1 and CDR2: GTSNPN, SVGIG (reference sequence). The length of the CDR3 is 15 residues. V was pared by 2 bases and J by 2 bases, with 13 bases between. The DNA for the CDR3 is TGTGCCTGGAGTATGACAGGCGAACCTGGAAACACCATATATTTT. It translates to CAWSMTGEPGNTIYF.

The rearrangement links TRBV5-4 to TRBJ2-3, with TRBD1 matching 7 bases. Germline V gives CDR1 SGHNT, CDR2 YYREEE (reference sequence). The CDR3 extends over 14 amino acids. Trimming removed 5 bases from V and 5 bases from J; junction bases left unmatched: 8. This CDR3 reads CASSPGTVGDTQYF. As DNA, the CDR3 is TGTGCCAGCAGTCCCGGGACAGTGGGAGATACGCAGTATTTT.